These T cell receptor beta chains were read from a single sample in a study of shared clonotypes between healthy human individuals. The repertoire was sequenced with immunoSEQ multiplex PCR; TCRdb's copy has only in-frame clones and lacks some. The repertoire includes 400,000 or so clones, about 96% of them detected once, and about 0.34% sits in the top ten. The sequencing input was memory CD8+ T cells sorted from blood. These receptor sequences come from a man aged 25 to 45 in good health. CDR3s include the opening cysteine and the closing phenylalanine or tryptophan.

j_call v_call cdr3_aa
TRBJ1-1 TRBV6-6 CASSSERVNTEAFF
TRBJ2-2 TRBV5-4 CASSELAGTTGELFF
TRBJ2-6 TRBV30 CAWSPGANVLTF
TRBJ2-6 TRBV2 CARAGFGANVLTF
TRBJ1-3 TRBV6-5 CASSGTDGNTIYF
TRBJ2-1 TRBV9 CASSVAVAGGRAYNEQFF
TRBJ1-2 TRBV6-5 CASSPTGVSGYTF
TRBJ1-2 TRBV7-2 CASSSLTQANYGYTF
TRBJ2-3 TRBV7-2 CASSRPEGADTQYF
TRBJ2-2 TRBV4-2 CASSQDPRTRSGELFF
TRBJ1-6 TRBV6-1 CASSESRERGF
TRBJ2-2 TRBV5-4 CASSLTSGIGGELFF
TRBJ2-7 TRBV5-1 CASSLVRGSGYEQYF
TRBJ1-6 TRBV27 CASSGSNRAYNSPLHF
TRBJ2-3 TRBV7-6 CASSLADGGLAVTDTQYF
TRBJ2-1 TRBV28 CASSFKGLAGEDFF
TRBJ1-2 TRBV10-3 CAIDSGSNYGYTF
TRBJ1-4 TRBV18 CASSRDSATNEKLFF
TRBJ2-2 TRBV10-3 CAITKKGLAANTGELFF
TRBJ2-7 TRBV5-1 CASSLTSGGSHSYEQYF
TRBJ1-3 TRBV5-1 CASSLVGNTIYF
TRBJ2-1 TRBV2 CASITGTGFNEQFF
TRBJ2-7 TRBV29-1 CSVEGLAGGKSYEQYF
TRBJ2-7 TRBV9 CASSVGYEQYF
TRBJ2-7 TRBV5-6 CASSLGTRITYEQYF
TRBJ1-2 TRBV7-8 CASRRFGARRNYGYTF
TRBJ2-2 TRBV2 CASSIEGGRKAGELFF
TRBJ1-2 TRBV5-1 CASSLALAGNYGYTF
TRBJ1-5 TRBV7-9 CASSLSSNQPQHF
TRBJ2-7 TRBV6-6 CASSYYVDRSYEQYF
TRBJ2-5 TRBV11-2 CASSLLETQYF
TRBJ1-4 TRBV28 CASSFGGAATNEKLFF
TRBJ1-4 TRBV6-6 CASSQGAEKLFF
TRBJ2-1 TRBV4-1 CASSQAGGLSYNEQFF
TRBJ1-1 TRBV5-4 CASSLVGKTEAFF
TRBJ1-1 TRBV19 CASSIRGGQGVRDTEAFF
TRBJ1-1 TRBV5-6 CASTRTTTDSFEAFF
TRBJ2-7 TRBV30 CAWGQGSHEQYF
TRBJ2-1 TRBV4-1 CASSQVGTSSNEQFF
TRBJ2-7 TRBV7-9 CASSLLAGFYEQYF
TRBJ1-2 TRBV28 CASSSGATFNYGYTF
TRBJ2-5 TRBV4-1 CASSQGVGETQYF
TRBJ1-1 TRBV6-6 CASSWAGLTPEAFF
TRBJ1-1 TRBV5-1 CASSLWGTEMNTEAFF
TRBJ1-2 TRBV20-1 CSARISYGYTF
TRBJ1-5 TRBV6-5 CATRTGARPQHF